The TCR beta chain under discussion was sequenced for a study of cytomegalovirus exposure and HLA in healthy donors. PCR involved 60 Vbeta and 13 Jbeta primers. The assay was immunoSEQ multiplex PCR, and TCRdb's table has in-frame clones only and misses some. The top ten hold 9.5% to 13% of the sample, which has some 67,000 clones, more than 80% seen once. Germline V gene lookup returns CDR1 SEHNR and CDR2 FQNEAQ (reference sequence). V lost 8 bases and J 2 bases, leaving 11 bases between the germline ends. The CDR3 is made up of 13 amino acids. The chain employs TRBV7-9 and TRBJ2-3; D gene uncertain. What was sequenced was PBMCs. This TCR derives from a woman aged 30 to 39 in good health and CMV-seropositive. The CDR3 protein is CASASRSTDTQYF. CDR3 coding DNA: TGTGCCAGCGCATCGCGTTCCACAGATACGCAGTATTTT.